One sample yielded the 4 T cell receptor beta chains listed below, sequenced in a study of pediatric ulcerative colitis. Here immunoSEQ multiplex PCR was the method, and the copy in TCRdb shows in-frame clones only, minus some. The sample holds more than 50,000 clones, about three quarters seen once. The sequencing input was blood. Receptor source: a boy between 10 and 17 years old with moderate ulcerative colitis.

The rearrangement uses TRBV6-1 and TRBJ1-2, with 8 bases identical to TRBD1. Germline CDR1 MNHNS, CDR2 SASEGT. V gave up 6 bases and J gave up 3 bases; unmatched junction bases: 3. This CDR3 has 13 amino acids. The CDR3: CASSLGQDYGYTF. The CDR3 DNA follows: TGTGCCAGCAGCCTGGGACAGGACTATGGCTACACCTTC.

The chain couples TRBV5-6 to TRBJ1-1; 11 bases match TRBD1. This CDR3 comprises 16 residues. V was pared by 1 base and J by 5 bases, with 7 bases of the junction left unmatched. The germline V gene has CDR1 SGHDT and CDR2 YYEEEE. The CDR3 loop reads CASSLFGTGGRTEAFF. CDR3 sequence (DNA): TGTGCCAGCAGCTTGTTTGGGACAGGGGGTAGGACTGAAGCTTTCTTT.

J is TRBJ2-2 and V is TRBV12-5, with TRBD2 identical over 9 bases. The CDR3 runs to 16 residues. Germline-derived CDR1 and CDR2 are LGHNT and FRNRAP. With V trimmed by 3 bases and J by 3 bases, 5 bases remained unmatched. DNA for the CDR3: TGTGCTAGTGGTTTAAGACTAGCGGACTACACCGGGGAGCTGTTTTTT. Residues: CASGLRLADYTGELFF.

The chain links TRBV2 to TRBJ1-5, with D possibly being TRBD1 (5 bases). The CDR3 is 12 amino acids. Germline V gives CDR1 SNHLY, CDR2 FYNNEI. V was shortened by 4 bases and J by 6 bases, with 7 bases between the two germline ends. As DNA, the CDR3 is TGTGCCAGCAGTGGCGGGGGTCAGCCCCAGCATTTT. Translation gives CASSGGGQPQHF.